This TCR beta chain was identified during a study of control samples from healthy donors and cancer patients. The V gene end was trimmed by 8 bases and the J gene end by 1 base; junction bases not matched to a gene: 10. Looked up from germline, CDR1 is MDHEN and CDR2 is SYDVKM. The CDR3 contains 15 residues. Sequenced by immunoSEQ multiplex PCR; TCRdb stores in-frame clones only, minus some. There are approximately 160,000 clones in the sample; approximately 94% occur only once, and approximately 1.4% lies in the top ten. The sequenced sample was blood. The rearrangement joins TRBV28 to TRBJ1-1; 7 bases map to TRBD1. The receptor's source is a woman aged 18 to 35 in good health. The CDR3 DNA sequence: TGTGCCAGCCTAGCGGGGACAGAGGGGAACACTGAAGCTTTCTTT. Protein: CASLAGTEGNTEAFF.